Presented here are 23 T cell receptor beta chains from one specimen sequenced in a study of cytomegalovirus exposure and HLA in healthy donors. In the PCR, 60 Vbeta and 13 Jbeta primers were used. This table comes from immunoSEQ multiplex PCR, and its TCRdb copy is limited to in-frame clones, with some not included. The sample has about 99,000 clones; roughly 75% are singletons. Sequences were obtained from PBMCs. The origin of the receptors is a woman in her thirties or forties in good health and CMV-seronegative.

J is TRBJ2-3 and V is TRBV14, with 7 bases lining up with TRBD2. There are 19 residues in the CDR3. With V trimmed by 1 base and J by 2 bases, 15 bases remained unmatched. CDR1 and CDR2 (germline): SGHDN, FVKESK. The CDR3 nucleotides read TGTGCCAGCAGCCAAGCTTACCGGGAGGCCCTCCTGAACACAGATACGCAGTATTTT. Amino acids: CASSQAYREALLNTDTQYF.

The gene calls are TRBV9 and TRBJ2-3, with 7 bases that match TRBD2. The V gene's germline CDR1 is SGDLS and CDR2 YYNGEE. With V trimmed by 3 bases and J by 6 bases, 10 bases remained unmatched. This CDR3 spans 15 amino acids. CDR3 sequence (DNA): TGTGCCAGCAGCGCCAGCGGGGTTCGGGGTGATACGCAGTATTTT. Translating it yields CASSASGVRGDTQYF.

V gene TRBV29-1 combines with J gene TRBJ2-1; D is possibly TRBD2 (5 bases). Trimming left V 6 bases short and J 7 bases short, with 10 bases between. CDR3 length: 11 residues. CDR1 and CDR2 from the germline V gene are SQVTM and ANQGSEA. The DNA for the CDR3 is TGCAGCGTACCCGACTATAATGAGCAGTTCTTC. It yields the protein CSVPDYNEQFF.

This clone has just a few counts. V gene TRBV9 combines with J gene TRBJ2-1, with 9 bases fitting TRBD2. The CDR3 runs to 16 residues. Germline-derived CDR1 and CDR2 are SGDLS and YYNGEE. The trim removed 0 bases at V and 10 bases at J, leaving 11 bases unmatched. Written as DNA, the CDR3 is TGTGCCAGCAGCGTAGGTGATAGCGGGAGCTTCTCCGAGCAGTTCTTC. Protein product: CASSVGDSGSFSEQFF.

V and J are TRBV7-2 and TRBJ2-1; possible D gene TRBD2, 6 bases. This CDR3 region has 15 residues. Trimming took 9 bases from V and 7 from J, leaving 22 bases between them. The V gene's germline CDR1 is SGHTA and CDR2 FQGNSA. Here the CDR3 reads CASQFPGLASNEQFF. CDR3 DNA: TGTGCCAGTCAATTTCCGGGACTCGCGTCGAATGAGCAGTTCTTC.

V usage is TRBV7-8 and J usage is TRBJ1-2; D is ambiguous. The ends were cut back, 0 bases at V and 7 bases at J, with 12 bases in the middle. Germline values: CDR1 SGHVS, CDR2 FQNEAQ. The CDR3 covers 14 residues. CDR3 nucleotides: TGTGCCAGCAGCTTAGCCGAAACGTCGGGTGGCTACACCTTC. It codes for CASSLAETSGGYTF.

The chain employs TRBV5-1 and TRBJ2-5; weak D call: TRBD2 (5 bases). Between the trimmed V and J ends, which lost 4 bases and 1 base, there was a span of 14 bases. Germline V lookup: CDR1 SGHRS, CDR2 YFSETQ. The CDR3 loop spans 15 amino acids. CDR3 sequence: CASSLPSGVQETQYF. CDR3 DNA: TGCGCCAGCAGCCTACCCTCCGGGGTCCAAGAGACCCAGTACTTC.

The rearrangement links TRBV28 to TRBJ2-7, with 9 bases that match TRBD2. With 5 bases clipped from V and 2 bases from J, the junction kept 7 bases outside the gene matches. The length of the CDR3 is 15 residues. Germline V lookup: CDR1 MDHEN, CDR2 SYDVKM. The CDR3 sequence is CASSTPTSGTYEQYF. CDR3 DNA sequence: TGTGCCAGCAGTACCCCGACTAGCGGAACCTACGAGCAGTACTTC.

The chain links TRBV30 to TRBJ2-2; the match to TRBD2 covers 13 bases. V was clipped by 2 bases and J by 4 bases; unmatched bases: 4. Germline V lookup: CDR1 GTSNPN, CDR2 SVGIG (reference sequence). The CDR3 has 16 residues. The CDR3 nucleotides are TGTGCCTGGAGTACCGGGACTAGCGGGGTCACCGGGGAGCTGTTTTTT. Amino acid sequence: CAWSTGTSGVTGELFF.

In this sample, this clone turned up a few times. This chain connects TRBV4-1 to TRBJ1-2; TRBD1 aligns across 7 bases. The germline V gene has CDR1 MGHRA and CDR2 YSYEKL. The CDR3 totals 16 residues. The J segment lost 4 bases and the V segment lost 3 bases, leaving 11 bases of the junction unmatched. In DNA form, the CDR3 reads TGCGCCAGCAGCCAGTCTAGACAGGGCCTGGTCTATGGCTACACCTTC. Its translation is CASSQSRQGLVYGYTF.

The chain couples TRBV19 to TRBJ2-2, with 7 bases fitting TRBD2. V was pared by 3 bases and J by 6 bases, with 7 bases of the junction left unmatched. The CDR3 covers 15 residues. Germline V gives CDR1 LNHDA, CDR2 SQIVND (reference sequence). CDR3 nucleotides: TGTGCCAGTAGTATGATGGCGGGAGTAGCCGGGGAGCTGTTTTTT. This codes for CASSMMAGVAGELFF. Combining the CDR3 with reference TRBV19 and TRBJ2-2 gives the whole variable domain DGGITQSPKYLFRKEGQNVTLSCEQNLNHDAMYWYRQDPGQGLRLIYYSQIVNDFQKGDIAEGYSVSREKKESFPLTVTSAQKNPTAFYLCASSMMAGVAGELFFGEGSRLTVL.

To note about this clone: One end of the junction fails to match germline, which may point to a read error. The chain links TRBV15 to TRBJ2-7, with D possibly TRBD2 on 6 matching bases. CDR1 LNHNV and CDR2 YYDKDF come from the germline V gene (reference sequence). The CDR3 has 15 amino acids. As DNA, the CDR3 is TGTGCCACCGGCAGAGATGCGTCCGGGGGCTACGAGCAGTACTTC. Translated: CATGRDASGGYEQYF. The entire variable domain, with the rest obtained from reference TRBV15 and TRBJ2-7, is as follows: DAMVIQNPRYQVTQFGKPVTLSCSQTLNHNVMYWYQQKSSQAPKLLFHYYDKDFNNEADTPDNFQSRRPNTSFCFLDIRSPGLGDTAMYLCATGRDASGGYEQYFGPGTRLTVT.

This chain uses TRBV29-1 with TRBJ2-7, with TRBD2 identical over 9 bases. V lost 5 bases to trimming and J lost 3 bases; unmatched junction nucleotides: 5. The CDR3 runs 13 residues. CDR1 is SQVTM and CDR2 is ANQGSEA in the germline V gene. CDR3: CSVNLAGLYEQYF. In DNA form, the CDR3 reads TGCAGCGTTAACCTAGCGGGACTCTACGAGCAGTACTTC.

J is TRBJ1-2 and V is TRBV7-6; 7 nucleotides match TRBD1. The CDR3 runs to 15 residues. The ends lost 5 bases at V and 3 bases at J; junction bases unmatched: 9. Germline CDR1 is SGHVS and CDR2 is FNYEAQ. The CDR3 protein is CASSRYDRDYYGYTF. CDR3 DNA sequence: TGTGCCAGCAGCCGATATGACAGGGACTACTATGGCTACACCTTC. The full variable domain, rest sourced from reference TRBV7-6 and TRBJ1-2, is GAGVSQSPRYKVTKRGQDVALRCDPISGHVSLYWYRQALGQGPEFLTYFNYEAQQDKSGLPNDRFSAERPEGSISTLTIQRTEQRDSAMYRCASSRYDRDYYGYTFGSGTRLTVV.

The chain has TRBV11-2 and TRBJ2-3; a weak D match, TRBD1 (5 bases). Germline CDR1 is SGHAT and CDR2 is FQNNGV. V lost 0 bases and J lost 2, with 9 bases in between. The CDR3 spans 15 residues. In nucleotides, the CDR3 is TGTGCCAGCAGCTTAGAGCAGGGCTTCACAGATACGCAGTATTTT. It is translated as CASSLEQGFTDTQYF.

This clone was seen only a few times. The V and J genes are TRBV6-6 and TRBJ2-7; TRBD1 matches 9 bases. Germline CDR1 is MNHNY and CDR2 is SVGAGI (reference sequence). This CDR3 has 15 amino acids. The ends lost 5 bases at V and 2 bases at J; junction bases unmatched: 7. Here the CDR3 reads CASSQSGTGPYEQYF. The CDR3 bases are TGTGCCAGCAGTCAGTCCGGGACAGGGCCCTACGAGCAGTACTTC.

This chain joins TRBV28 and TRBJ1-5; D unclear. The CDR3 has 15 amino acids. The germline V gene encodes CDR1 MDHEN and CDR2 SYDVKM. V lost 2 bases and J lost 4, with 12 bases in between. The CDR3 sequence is CASSLGGQLNQPQHF. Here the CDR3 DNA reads TGTGCCAGCAGTTTAGGCGGGCAGTTGAATCAGCCCCAGCATTTT. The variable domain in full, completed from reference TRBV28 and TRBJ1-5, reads DVKVTQSSRYLVKRTGEKVFLECVQDMDHENMFWYRQDPGLGLRLIYFSYDVKMKEKGDIPEGYSVSREKKERFSLILESASTNQTSMYLCASSLGGQLNQPQHFGDGTRLSIL.

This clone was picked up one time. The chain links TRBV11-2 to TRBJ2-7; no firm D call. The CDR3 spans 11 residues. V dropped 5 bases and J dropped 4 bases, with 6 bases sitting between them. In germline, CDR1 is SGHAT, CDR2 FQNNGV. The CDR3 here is CASSPFYEQYF. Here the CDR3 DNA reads TGTGCCAGCAGCCCCTTTTACGAGCAGTACTTC.

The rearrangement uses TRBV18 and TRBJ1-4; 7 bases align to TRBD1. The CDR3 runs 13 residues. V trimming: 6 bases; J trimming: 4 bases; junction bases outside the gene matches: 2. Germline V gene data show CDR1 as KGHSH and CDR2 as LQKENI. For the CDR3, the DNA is TGTGCCAGCTCGGGACAGTTTAATGAAAAACTGTTTTTT. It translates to CASSGQFNEKLFF. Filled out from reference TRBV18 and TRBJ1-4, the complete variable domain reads NAGVMQNPRHLVRRRGQEARLRCSPMKGHSHVYWYRQLPEEGLKFMVYLQKENIIDESGMPKERFSAEFPKEGPSILRIQQVVRGDSAAYFCASSGQFNEKLFFGSGTQLSVL.

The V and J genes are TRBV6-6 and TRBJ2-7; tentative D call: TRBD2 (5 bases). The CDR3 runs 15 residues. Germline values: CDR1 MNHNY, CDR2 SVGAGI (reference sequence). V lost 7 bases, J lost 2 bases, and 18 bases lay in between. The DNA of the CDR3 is TGTGCCAGCAAACCCCGGGGAAGTTTCGCCTACGAGCAGTACTTC. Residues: CASKPRGSFAYEQYF.

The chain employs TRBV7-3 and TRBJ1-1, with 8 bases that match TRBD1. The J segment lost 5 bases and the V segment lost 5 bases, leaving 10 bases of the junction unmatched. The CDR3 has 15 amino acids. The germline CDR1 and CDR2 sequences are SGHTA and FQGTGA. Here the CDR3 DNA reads TGTGCCAGCAGCGCAGGCAGGGGGCTGGGTACTGAAGCTTTCTTT. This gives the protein CASSAGRGLGTEAFF.

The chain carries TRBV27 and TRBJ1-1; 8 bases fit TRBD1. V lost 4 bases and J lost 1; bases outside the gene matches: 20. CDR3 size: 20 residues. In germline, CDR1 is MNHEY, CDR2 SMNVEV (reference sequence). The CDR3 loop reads CASSSSGTGGFGGSNTEAFF. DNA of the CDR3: TGTGCCAGCAGTTCATCCGGGACAGGTGGGTTCGGGGGTTCGAACACTGAAGCTTTCTTT.

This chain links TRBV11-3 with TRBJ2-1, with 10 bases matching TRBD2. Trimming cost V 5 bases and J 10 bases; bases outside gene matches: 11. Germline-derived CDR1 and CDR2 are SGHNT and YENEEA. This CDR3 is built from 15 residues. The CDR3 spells CASSPPAGGPREQFF. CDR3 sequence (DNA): TGTGCCAGCAGCCCGCCAGCGGGAGGGCCGAGGGAGCAGTTCTTC.